A selection of T cell receptor beta chains follows, all from one sample in a study of regulatory T cells in long-lasting Graves disease. TCRdb reprocessed the multiplex PCR reads via MiXCR and lists one record per CDR3 protein. The sample contains 510,000 or so distinct CDR3 sequences, 12% of which appear only once. The sample was also reused in another study, on T cells in Graves' hyperthyroidism and ophthalmopathy.

The input for sequencing was peripheral blood mononuclear cells (PBMCs), taken at new diagnosis, from a patient treated with antithyroid drugs. The source of these receptors is a woman in her 30s with Graves disease. CDR3s include the opening cysteine and the closing phenylalanine or tryptophan. Fields, in order: CDR3 length, clone size, V gene, J gene, D gene, CDR3 protein, CDR3 DNA. The D gene is left open where the match is weak. For some rows the clone size is stated as once, few or many, or as a class when expanded; others skip it.

16	many	TRBV6-1	TRBJ1-4	TRBD1	CASSNGTGDWNEKLFF	TGTGCCAGCAGTAACGGGACAGGGGATTGGAATGAAAAACTGTTTTTT
15	once	TRBV5-1	TRBJ1-2	.	CASSGTYETNYGYTF	TGCGCCAGCAGCGGAACTTATGAGACAAACTATGGCTACACCTTC
15	few	TRBV7-9	TRBJ2-7	TRBD2	CASSPLGREVYEQYF	TGTGCCAGCAGCCCCCTGGGGCGGGAGGTCTACGAGCAGTACTTC
15	.	TRBV6-2/TRBV6-3	TRBJ2-7	.	CASSYSGAGPNEQYF	TGTGCCAGCAGTTACTCAGGGGCAGGGCCAAACGAGCAGTACTTC
12	many	TRBV14	TRBJ2-5	.	CASSQDFKTQYF	TGTGCCAGCAGCCAAGATTTTAAGACCCAGTACTTC
17	many	TRBV20-1	TRBJ2-1	TRBD2	CSARAPGLAGGVDEQFF	TGCAGTGCTAGAGCCCCGGGACTAGCGGGAGGCGTTGATGAGCAGTTCTTC
18	.	TRBV5-1	TRBJ1-2	.	CASSSAGTPPPGPYGYTF	TGCGCCAGCAGCTCCGCCGGCACACCACCACCAGGCCCCTATGGCTACACCTTC
13	many	TRBV18	TRBJ2-3	.	CASSPLIADTQYF	TGTGCCAGCTCACCCCTGATCGCAGATACGCAGTATTTT
12	many	TRBV24-1	TRBJ2-2	.	CATSEVPGELFF	TGTGCCACCAGTGAGGTGCCCGGGGAGCTGTTTTTT
15	many	TRBV19	TRBJ2-7	TRBD1	CASSIAAGGAYEQYF	TGTGCCAGTAGTATAGCGGCAGGGGGCGCGTACGAGCAGTACTTC
17	few	TRBV9	TRBJ2-3	TRBD2	CASSVGLAGGAGDTQYF	TGTGCCAGCAGCGTAGGGCTAGCGGGAGGCGCGGGAGATACGCAGTATTTT
13	many	TRBV27	TRBJ1-2	.	CASSLQGTYGYTF	TGTGCCAGCAGTTTACAGGGGACGTATGGCTACACCTTC
13	many	TRBV2	TRBJ2-3	.	CASSLNLADTQYF	TGTGCCAGCAGCCTAAATTTAGCAGATACGCAGTATTTT
16	few	TRBV6-2/TRBV6-3	TRBJ2-3	TRBD2	CASIEASGRFTDTQYF	TGTGCCAGCATCGAGGCTAGCGGGAGGTTCACAGATACGCAGTATTTT
19	few	TRBV7-2	TRBJ1-1	.	CASSLYKRRGHLPNTEAFF	TGTGCCAGCAGCTTGTACAAGCGTAGAGGACATCTACCGAACACTGAAGCTTTCTTT
15	many	TRBV7-2	TRBJ2-3	.	CASSWTLGESDTQYF	TGTGCCAGCAGCTGGACCCTAGGAGAGTCGGATACGCAGTATTTT
17	.	TRBV9	TRBJ1-1	.	CASSVSAHTNRNTEAFF	TGTGCCAGCAGCGTATCCGCCCACACAAACCGGAACACTGAAGCTTTCTTT